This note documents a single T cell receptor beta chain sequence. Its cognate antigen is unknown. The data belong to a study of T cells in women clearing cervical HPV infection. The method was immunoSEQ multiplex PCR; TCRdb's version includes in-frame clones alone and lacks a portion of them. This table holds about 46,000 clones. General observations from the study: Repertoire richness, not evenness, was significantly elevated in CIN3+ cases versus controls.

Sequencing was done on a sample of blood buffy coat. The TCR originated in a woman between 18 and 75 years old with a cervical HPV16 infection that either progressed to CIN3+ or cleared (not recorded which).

This CDR3 reads CASSPAGEKLFF. The sequenced CDR3 bases are TGTGCCAGCTCACCAGCGGGGGAAAAA. The chain has TRBV18 and TRBJ1-4, with D uncertain. The read gets to within 3 residues of the CDR3 end, and the germline J gene fills in the rest. The CDR3 loop spans 12 amino acids. The germline CDR1 and CDR2 sequences are KGHSH and LQKENI. Trimming removed 2 bases at V and 8 bases at J, with 6 bases between.